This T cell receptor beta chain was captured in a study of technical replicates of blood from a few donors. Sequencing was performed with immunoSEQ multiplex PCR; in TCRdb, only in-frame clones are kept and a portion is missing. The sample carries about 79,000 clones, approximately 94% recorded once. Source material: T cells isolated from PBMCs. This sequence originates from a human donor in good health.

The chain's CDR3 is CASSQDSATYEQYF. CDR3 nucleotides: TGCGCCAGCAGCCAAGATAGCGCGACCTACGAGCAGTACTTC. The rearrangement joins TRBV4-1 to TRBJ2-7; D may be TRBD2 (5 bases). V was clipped by 0 bases and J by 2 bases, with 8 bases between them. This CDR3 region has 14 residues. Germline values: CDR1 MGHRA, CDR2 YSYEKL.